The 24 T cell receptor beta chains below were found in one sample sequenced in a study of T cells expressing NK-cell markers. From its re-call of the 5' RACE reads, TCRdb lists each CDR3 protein once, without DNA. Recorded for this sample: around 550,000 distinct CDR3 sequences. The source material was blood T cells: a sorted CD56 or NKG2C T cell subset, CD4+ or CD8+ T cells, or bulk PBMC T cells (not recorded which). The receptor source for this set is a man between 18 and 29 years old in good health.

This chain links TRBV29-1 with TRBJ2-1; TCRdb returns TRBD2, unconfirmable since there is no DNA. Germline V CDR1 and CDR2: SQVTM, ANQGSEA. The CDR3 is made up of 14 amino acids. CDR3 sequence reads: CSVGGTPIHNEQFF.

The chain uses TRBV28 and TRBJ2-7; the D call from TCRdb, TRBD2, cannot be confirmed without DNA. The germline V gene encodes CDR1 MDHEN and CDR2 SYDVKM. CDR3 size: 15 residues. The CDR3 region is CASSLSSANSYEQYF.

The rearrangement uses TRBV5-6 and TRBJ2-2; TCRdb calls TRBD1, which cannot be checked without DNA. The CDR3 extends over 16 amino acids. Looked up from germline, CDR1 is SGHDT and CDR2 is YYEEEE. CDR3 loop: CASSYLRTGFGGELFF.

V and J are TRBV7-9 and TRBJ2-2; lacking DNA, the TRBD1 call made by TCRdb goes unchecked. The CDR3 is 13 residues long. CDR1 SEHNR and CDR2 FQNEAQ come from the germline V gene (reference sequence). The CDR3 protein is CAGCGQFTGELFF. The full variable domain, completed using reference TRBV7-9 and TRBJ2-2, is DTGVSQNPRHKITKRGQNVTFRCDPISEHNRLYWYRQTLGQGPEFLTYFQNEAQLEKSRLLSDRFSAERPKGSFSTLEIQRTEQGDSAMYLCAGCGQFTGELFFGEGSRLTVL.

The chain joins TRBV18 to TRBJ2-3; as DNA is missing, the TRBD2 call by TCRdb cannot be tested. CDR1 is KGHSH, CDR2 LQKENI, per germline. CDR3 size: 15 residues. CDR3 amino acids: CASLRRETAGDTQYF.

This sequence joins TRBV3-1 and TRBJ2-1. This CDR3 contains 15 residues. The germline gives CDR1 LGHDT, CDR2 YNNKEL (reference sequence). CDR3 sequence: CASSQEAGLHNEQFF.

J is TRBJ2-1 and V is TRBV20-1; as DNA is missing, the TRBD2 call by TCRdb cannot be tested. The CDR3 runs 16 residues. Germline V gene sequence: CDR1 DFQATT, CDR2 SNEGSKA (reference sequence). CDR3 sequence reads: CSAMSLAGLPYNEQFF.

The gene calls are TRBV6-2 or TRBV6-3 and TRBJ2-2. CDR1 and CDR2 (germline): MNHEY, SVGEGT. CDR3 length: 14 amino acids. CDR3 sequence reads: CASGSTSTAGELFF.

The gene calls are TRBV7-9 and TRBJ2-6. This CDR3 comprises 15 residues. The germline gives CDR1 SEHNR, CDR2 FQNEAQ (reference sequence). CDR3 sequence: CASSLGPPEANVLTF.

This chain uses TRBV6-1 with TRBJ2-1. Germline CDR1 reads MNHNS; CDR2 reads SASEGT. The CDR3 has 14 residues. CDR3 loop: CASSPAGVYNEQFF.

CDR3 sequence: CASSESGGSDEQYF. The genes are TRBV10-2 and TRBJ2-7. This CDR3 is built from 14 residues. Looked up from germline, CDR1 is WSHSY and CDR2 is SAAADI.

CDR3: CASRDSMRNQPQHF. The genes are TRBV6-5 and TRBJ1-5; without DNA, the TCRdb call of TRBD1 cannot be checked. The length of the CDR3 is 14 residues. Germline V gives CDR1 MNHEY, CDR2 SVGAGI.

The chain employs TRBV24-1 and TRBJ2-1; TCRdb names TRBD2, which stays unverified in the absence of DNA. In germline, CDR1 is KGHDR, CDR2 SFDVKD. The CDR3 consists of 17 residues. The CDR3 loop is CATSDFRTSGGDNEQFF.

The CDR3 spells CASSSDLNPPDTQYF. The chain links TRBV27 to TRBJ2-3. There are 15 residues in the CDR3. Germline loops: CDR1 MNHEY, CDR2 SMNVEV (reference sequence).

The rearrangement uses TRBV6-6 and TRBJ2-5. The CDR3 is made up of 13 amino acids. CDR1 is MNHNY, CDR2 SVGAGI, per germline (reference sequence). The CDR3 protein is CASISGVQETQYF.

The rearrangement joins TRBV5-1 to TRBJ2-5; lacking DNA, the TRBD2 call made by TCRdb goes unchecked. There are 14 residues in the CDR3. Germline lookup yields CDR1 SGHRS and CDR2 YFSETQ. The CDR3 is CASDTSGGGETQYF. Full variable domain (remainder filled in from reference TRBV5-1 and TRBJ2-5): KAGVTQTPRYLIKTRGQQVTLSCSPISGHRSVSWYQQTPGQGLQFLFEYFSETQRNKGNFPGRFSGRQFSNSRSEMNVSTLELGDSALYLCASDTSGGGETQYFGPGTRLLVL.

The chain combines TRBV10-2 with TRBJ1-4; TCRdb outputs TRBD1, but without DNA this stays unchecked. Germline V gives CDR1 WSHSY, CDR2 SAAADI. The CDR3 is 17 residues long. The CDR3 loop reads CASTLGLQGPLGEKLFF.

The gene calls are TRBV15 and TRBJ1-6. The germline V gene encodes CDR1 LNHNV and CDR2 YYDKDF (reference sequence). The CDR3 contains 16 residues. The CDR3 loop is CATSSLQESVASPLHF.

CDR3: CASSLIGPHPYEQYF. The chain recombines TRBV7-9 with TRBJ2-7; the D gene TCRdb calls, TRBD2, cannot be checked with no DNA. From germline, CDR1 is SEHNR and CDR2 FQNEAQ (reference sequence). The CDR3 contains 15 residues.

This chain joins TRBV7-8 and TRBJ2-3. The CDR3 extends over 14 amino acids. Germline V gene data show CDR1 as SGHVS and CDR2 as FQNEAQ. This chain's CDR3 is CASSLGASVDTQYF.

The chain carries TRBV10-3 and TRBJ2-1; the TRBD1 assignment by TCRdb is unverifiable without DNA. Per germline, CDR1 ENHRY and CDR2 SYGVKD. There are 13 residues in the CDR3. The CDR3 protein is CAISGQGRNEQFF.

The CDR3 loop is CASSSSGTGRETQYF. This chain connects TRBV5-6 to TRBJ2-5; lacking DNA, the TRBD1 call made by TCRdb goes unchecked. The CDR3 totals 15 residues. CDR1 is SGHDT and CDR2 is YYEEEE in the germline V gene.

This chain uses TRBV11-2 with TRBJ2-2; the D gene TCRdb calls, TRBD1, cannot be checked with no DNA. This CDR3 contains 15 residues. Germline V gene lookup returns CDR1 SGHAT and CDR2 FQNNGV. CDR3 loop: CASSPEGGGTGELFF. Variable domain in full (rest from reference TRBV11-2 and TRBJ2-2): EAGVAQSPRYKIIEKRQSVAFWCNPISGHATLYWYQQILGQGPKLLIQFQNNGVVDDSQLPKDRFSAERLKGVDSTLKIQPAKLEDSAVYLCASSPEGGGTGELFFGEGSRLTVL.

The V call is TRBV30, the J call TRBJ2-2. Germline V gives CDR1 GTSNPN, CDR2 SVGIG (reference sequence). This CDR3 has 13 amino acids. CDR3: CAWSPFEAGELFF.